The clone carrying this TCR beta chain was found many times. No antigen is known for it. The data are from a study of early T cells in non-severe SARS-CoV-2 infection. Study context: Investigators sequenced bulk RNA drawn from unsorted whole blood, and chains remained unpaired. Study observations and caveats: Matching with VDJdb favored anti-spike CD8 responses (missing private and CD4 specificities).

Trimming cost V 5 bases and J 4 bases, with 9 bases left between them. There are 13 residues in the CDR3. Germline values: CDR1 MNHNS, CDR2 SASEGT. TCRdb processed the 5' RACE reads anew with MiXCR; each CDR3 protein has one entry. The profile shows about 130,000 distinct CDR3 sequences, more than 13% of them singletons. V and J are TRBV6-1 and TRBJ2-1, with D possibly matching TRBD1 (5 bases). Sequenced sample: whole blood. The origin of this receptor is an adult who was a healthcare worker with PCR-confirmed SARS-CoV-2 infection or an uninfected control (not recorded which). Written as DNA, the CDR3 is TGTGCCAGCAGTCTACAGGAGTACAATGAGCAGTTCTTC. It specifies CASSLQEYNEQFF.